The 30 T cell receptor beta chains listed next were all sequenced from one sample in a study of PD-1 blockade in classical Hodgkin lymphoma. Repertoires were generated with immunoSEQ multiplex PCR, while TCRdb's copy carries only in-frame clones and drops some. The table includes 17,000 or so clones, just under 85% detected once. Sample time point: newly diagnosed, previously untreated cHL patient sample. Sequencing was done on a sample of peripheral blood mononuclear cells (PBMCs). All receptors derive from a human donor with classical Hodgkin lymphoma.

The chain couples TRBV27 to TRBJ2-3; possibly TRBD2 for D (6 bases). V was clipped by 2 bases and J by 2 bases, with 8 bases between them. The CDR3 runs 14 residues. The germline CDR1 and CDR2 sequences are MNHEY and SMNVEV (reference sequence). The CDR3 protein is CASSLGTVTDTQYF. Written as DNA, the CDR3 is TGTGCCAGCAGTTTAGGGACTGTCACAGATACGCAGTATTTT.

The chain links TRBV7-8 to TRBJ2-3; no clear D. The CDR3 is 14 amino acids. Per the germline V gene, CDR1 is SGHVS and CDR2 is FQNEAQ. The V gene lost 0 bases and the J gene lost 6 bases, with 10 bases spanning the gap. The CDR3 DNA follows: TGTGCCAGCAGCTTAGCGAAGGAGACCGATACGCAGTATTTT. This gives the protein CASSLAKETDTQYF.

The chain employs TRBV25-1 and TRBJ1-1; the match to TRBD1 covers 8 bases. CDR1 is MGHDK, CDR2 SYGVNS, per germline. The V segment lost 2 bases and the J segment 8 bases; nucleotides outside the gene matches: 10. The CDR3 spans 15 residues. CDR3 sequence reads: CASSEISSAGGEAFF. The DNA of the CDR3 is TGTGCCAGCAGTGAAATCTCGAGCGCAGGGGGCGAAGCTTTCTTT.

The CDR3 bases are TGTGCCAGCGAAGTGGGACTCCCTGCGGAGCAGTTCTTC. Translating gives CASEVGLPAEQFF. The chain has TRBV25-1 and TRBJ2-1, with a possible D match to TRBD2 (6 bases). The CDR3 has 13 residues. V was pared by 8 bases and J by 10 bases, with 18 bases between. Germline CDR1 MGHDK, CDR2 SYGVNS.

Only a few counts were recorded for this clone. V is TRBV7-9 and J is TRBJ2-7, with TRBD1 as a possible D gene (6 bases). The CDR3 covers 15 residues. V was shortened by 2 bases and J by 5 bases, with 16 bases between the two germline ends. Germline CDR1 and CDR2: SEHNR and FQNEAQ (reference sequence). As DNA, the CDR3 is TGTGCCAGCAGCTTACTCCCCCAGGGGTCCAACGAGCAGTACTTC. Translation: CASSLLPQGSNEQYF.

This clone was detected only once. The V call is TRBV2, the J call TRBJ2-1; 7 bases line up with TRBD2. V was clipped by 4 bases and J by 10 bases; unmatched bases: 10. This CDR3 spans 14 amino acids. The germline gives CDR1 SNHLY, CDR2 FYNNEI. The CDR3 loop is CASSGRSGAGEQFF. DNA for the CDR3: TGTGCCAGCAGTGGGAGGAGCGGGGCTGGGGAGCAGTTCTTC.

V is TRBV19 and J is TRBJ2-3; a weak D match, TRBD1 (8 bases). Germline V gives CDR1 LNHDA, CDR2 SQIVND (reference sequence). The germline V and J ends were trimmed by 7 bases and 4 bases, with 27 bases remaining between them. The CDR3 has 18 residues. CDR3 region: CASTPTGAGREYADTQYF. For the CDR3, the DNA is TGTGCCAGTACCCCGACAGGGGCGGGGCGGGAGTACGCAGATACGCAGTATTTT.

The V gene is TRBV19, the J gene TRBJ2-2; 9 positions agree with TRBD1. This CDR3 has 17 residues. Trimming removed 2 bases from V and 6 bases from J; junction bases left unmatched: 10. Germline V gene data show CDR1 as LNHDA and CDR2 as SQIVND (reference sequence). The CDR3 DNA sequence: TGTGCCAGTAGTATATCCCTGGACAGGGGTTCGGCCGGGGAGCTGTTTTTT. As protein: CASSISLDRGSAGELFF.

This rearrangement joins TRBV2 to TRBJ2-1; D not resolved. V lost 6 bases and J lost 6, with 9 bases in between. The germline V gene has CDR1 SNHLY and CDR2 FYNNEI. This CDR3 spans 12 amino acids. The CDR3 protein is CASSNSGNEQFF. The CDR3 DNA sequence: TGTGCCAGCAGCAACTCGGGCAATGAGCAGTTCTTC.

V and J are TRBV19 and TRBJ2-4; 11 positions agree with TRBD1. Losses at the gene ends were 3 bases for V and 8 bases for J; bases not matched to a gene: 9. CDR1 is LNHDA, CDR2 SQIVND, per germline (reference sequence). There are 16 residues in the CDR3. For the CDR3, the DNA is TGTGCCAGTAGTATGGTGGGGACAGGGGGTAGAGACATTCAGTACTTC. It is translated as CASSMVGTGGRDIQYF.

The gene calls are TRBV4-1 and TRBJ2-7, with D unclear. The CDR3 is 14 amino acids. Germline V CDR1 and CDR2: MGHRA, YSYEKL. V was pared by 0 bases and J by 1 base, with 7 bases between. For the CDR3, the DNA is TGCGCCAGCAGCCAAGATCTGGGGTCCTACGAGCAGTACTTC. Its translation is CASSQDLGSYEQYF.

In this sample, this clone turned up once. The J gene is TRBJ2-1, the V gene TRBV5-6; possibly TRBD2 for D (5 bases). This CDR3 is built from 15 residues. CDR1 SGHDT and CDR2 YYEEEE come from the germline V gene. V shed 1 base and J shed 4 bases, with 12 bases lying between them. CDR3 nucleotides: TGTGCCAGCAGCTTGATGGGAGAAGTTTACAATGAGCAGTTCTTC. This translates into CASSLMGEVYNEQFF.

V is TRBV5-1 and J is TRBJ1-5; 9 bases are shared with TRBD1. Trimming removed 4 bases from V and 5 bases from J; junction bases left unmatched: 7. This CDR3 is built from 15 residues. Germline values: CDR1 SGHRS, CDR2 YFSETQ. The CDR3 here is CASSVTGGGDQPQHF. The CDR3 DNA reads TGCGCCAGCAGCGTGACAGGGGGAGGAGATCAGCCCCAGCATTTT. The full variable domain, with the rest looked up from reference TRBV5-1 and TRBJ1-5, is KAGVTQTPRYLIKTRGQQVTLSCSPISGHRSVSWYQQTPGQGLQFLFEYFSETQRNKGNFPGRFSGRQFSNSRSEMNVSTLELGDSALYLCASSVTGGGDQPQHFGDGTRLSIL.

The chain employs TRBV5-1 and TRBJ2-1; 7 positions agree with TRBD1. The CDR3 consists of 15 residues. In germline, CDR1 is SGHRS, CDR2 YFSETQ. With 0 bases clipped from V and 5 bases from J, the junction kept 5 bases outside the gene matches. CDR3 amino acids: CASSLGGGSNNEQFF. For the CDR3, the DNA is TGCGCCAGCAGCTTGGGAGGGGGCTCTAACAATGAGCAGTTCTTC.

The chain employs TRBV5-4 and TRBJ2-3; TRBD1 matches at 7 bases. Germline values: CDR1 SGHNT, CDR2 YYREEE (reference sequence). V was clipped by 2 bases and J by 1 base; unmatched bases: 7. The CDR3 runs to 16 residues. CDR3 in amino acids: CASSLEEGAGTDTQYF. Here the CDR3 DNA reads TGTGCCAGCAGCTTAGAAGAGGGGGCCGGCACAGATACGCAGTATTTT.

This clone was picked up a small number of times. The J gene is TRBJ2-1, the V gene TRBV6-1, with 10 positions matching TRBD2. CDR1 and CDR2 (germline): MNHNS, SASEGT. The J segment lost 9 bases and the V segment lost 0 bases, leaving 5 bases of the junction unmatched. CDR3 length: 15 amino acids. The CDR3 nucleotides read TGTGCCAGCAGTGAAGCCGCCGGGACTAGCGCTGAGCAGTTCTTC. This encodes CASSEAAGTSAEQFF.

The chain uses TRBV11-2 and TRBJ1-4, with 7 bases lining up with TRBD1. The CDR3 has 17 amino acids. J gave up 4 bases and V 5 bases, and 13 bases lay outside the gene matches. The germline V gene encodes CDR1 SGHAT and CDR2 FQNNGV. The CDR3 DNA reads as TGTGCCAGCAGCCTTAGGCCTCTTCAGGGGGGTAATGAAAAACTGTTTTTT. Translated: CASSLRPLQGGNEKLFF.

J is TRBJ1-2 and V is TRBV19; no firm D call. Trimming stripped 5 bases from V and 8 bases from J, with 12 bases between. The length of the CDR3 is 12 residues. Germline lookup yields CDR1 LNHDA and CDR2 SQIVND (reference sequence). This chain's CDR3 is CASSALQSGYTF. CDR3 DNA: TGTGCCAGTAGTGCCTTACAGAGCGGCTACACCTTC.

The chain has TRBV29-1 and TRBJ2-3; no definite D call. CDR3 length equals 13 residues. Germline V gene sequence: CDR1 SQVTM, CDR2 ANQGSEA. Trimming removed 1 base at V and 4 bases at J, with 9 bases between. This CDR3 reads CSVEAVLSDTQYF. DNA of the CDR3: TGCAGCGTTGAAGCGGTACTTTCAGATACGCAGTATTTT.

The gene calls are TRBV28 and TRBJ2-7; D is possibly TRBD1 (6 bases). This CDR3 spans 15 amino acids. With 3 bases removed from V and 2 bases from J, the gap between germline ends came to 14 bases. Germline CDR1 MDHEN, CDR2 SYDVKM. The DNA for the CDR3 is TGTGCCAGCAGTTTTGCGTTGGCAGGGGCCTACGAGCAGTACTTC. Its protein is CASSFALAGAYEQYF.

The chain uses TRBV10-2 and TRBJ2-1; possibly TRBD2 for D (5 bases). This CDR3 contains 12 residues. Germline CDR1 and CDR2: WSHSY and SAAADI. V was trimmed by 5 bases and J by 9 bases, leaving 11 bases between them. The CDR3 nucleotides are TGCGCCAGCAGTTGGCCGGCGGGTGAGCAGTTCTTC. Protein sequence: CASSWPAGEQFF.

J is TRBJ1-1 and V is TRBV7-8; D uncertain. Trimming cost V 5 bases and J 7 bases, with 11 bases left between them. Germline V gene sequence: CDR1 SGHVS, CDR2 FQNEAQ. The CDR3 loop spans 12 amino acids. The CDR3 protein is CASSPNNYEAFF. The CDR3 DNA sequence: TGTGCCAGCAGCCCAAATAACTATGAAGCTTTCTTT. The entire variable domain, with the rest obtained from reference TRBV7-8 and TRBJ1-1, is as follows: GAGVSQSPRYKVAKRGQDVALRCDPISGHVSLFWYQQALGQGPEFLTYFQNEAQLDKSGLPSDRFFAERPEGSVSTLKIQRTQQEDSAVYLCASSPNNYEAFFGQGTRLTVV.

This chain joins TRBV7-3 and TRBJ2-1; either TRBD1 or TRBD2 may fit D (6 bases each). This CDR3 spans 18 amino acids. Trimming took 1 base from V and 7 from J, leaving 23 bases between them. The germline V gene encodes CDR1 SGHTA and CDR2 FQGTGA. As DNA, the CDR3 is TGTGCCAGCAGCTTAAGGATGATTTCTGGGGGGCAATTTAATGAGCAGTTCTTC. Protein product: CASSLRMISGGQFNEQFF.

This chain links TRBV6-6 with TRBJ2-5; 7 bases are shared with TRBD2. Germline-derived CDR1 and CDR2 are MNHNY and SVGAGI (reference sequence). The CDR3 sequence is 15 residues long. V lost 2 bases, J lost 1 base, and 4 bases stayed unmatched. In DNA, the CDR3 is TGTGCCAGCAGTTACCTGACTAGCAGCCAAGAGACCCAGTACTTC. Its translation is CASSYLTSSQETQYF.

The chain is built from TRBV10-1 and TRBJ2-1; no reliable D call. The germline V and J ends were trimmed by 7 bases and 5 bases, with 21 bases remaining between them. Looked up from germline, CDR1 is WNHNN and CDR2 is SYGVQD (reference sequence). The CDR3 consists of 16 residues. CDR3 region: CASNKNSPQFNNEQFF. The CDR3 nucleotides read TGCGCCAGCAATAAGAACAGCCCACAATTTAACAATGAGCAGTTCTTC.

This clone was picked up one time. In DNA, the CDR3 is TGTGCCAGCAGTTTTGGAAACACCATATATTTT. Protein product: CASSFGNTIYF. The J gene is TRBJ1-3, the V gene TRBV28; D remains unclear. This CDR3 region has 11 residues. Trimming stripped 3 bases from V and 3 bases from J, with 0 bases between. The germline gives CDR1 MDHEN, CDR2 SYDVKM. Using reference TRBV28 and TRBJ1-3 for the parts outside the CDR3, the full variable domain is DVKVTQSSRYLVKRTGEKVFLECVQDMDHENMFWYRQDPGLGLRLIYFSYDVKMKEKGDIPEGYSVSREKKERFSLILESASTNQTSMYLCASSFGNTIYFGEGSWLTVV.

The chain is built from TRBV6-5 and TRBJ1-1, with D possibly being TRBD1 (5 bases). Trimming shortened V by 6 bases and J by 1 base, and 9 bases separated the two germline ends. The CDR3 spans 13 residues. CDR1 is MNHEY, CDR2 SVGAGI, per germline. CDR3 nucleotides: TGTGCCAGCAGCATTACAGGGAACACTGAAGCTTTCTTT. The encoded protein is CASSITGNTEAFF.

This clone was counted once. The chain employs TRBV7-2 and TRBJ1-1, with D tentatively TRBD1 (5 bases). From germline, CDR1 is SGHTA and CDR2 FQGNSA. The CDR3 spans 12 residues. With 5 bases removed from V and 11 bases from J, the gap between germline ends came to 15 bases. As DNA, the CDR3 is TGTGCCAGCAGCCACCGCGGGGGAACGGCTTTCTTT. This gives the protein CASSHRGGTAFF.

The chain links TRBV9 to TRBJ1-1, with D unclear. This CDR3 has 14 residues. CDR1 and CDR2 from the germline V gene are SGDLS and YYNGEE. V lost 2 bases and J lost 2, with 10 bases in between. The chain's CDR3 is CASSVHHGNTEAFF. As DNA, the CDR3 is TGTGCCAGCAGCGTCCACCACGGAAACACTGAAGCTTTCTTT.

The chain is built from TRBV6-5 and TRBJ2-7, with D maybe TRBD1 (5 bases). The CDR3 is 14 amino acids. Trimming cost V 6 bases and J 1 base, with 13 bases left between them. In germline, CDR1 is MNHEY, CDR2 SVGAGI. Here the CDR3 DNA reads TGTGCCAGCAGCCTCCTAGGGGTATCCTACGAGCAGTACTTC. It is translated as CASSLLGVSYEQYF.